This entry features one T cell receptor (beta chain) sequence. This CDR3 is built from 12 residues. V lost 6 bases and J 2 bases, leaving 6 bases between the germline ends. Germline V lookup: CDR1 KGHDR, CDR2 SFDVKD. These data originate in a study of blood T cell repertoires in COVID-19. For the study at large: Sources were T cells, B-cell-depleted T cells, or PBMCs; the material itself was cDNA or gDNA.

Repertoires were generated with immunoSEQ multiplex PCR, while TCRdb's copy carries only in-frame clones and drops some. The sample holds approximately 120,000 clones, roughly 81% seen once. The sequence was collected from a human donor in a cohort sampled during active COVID-19. The V call is TRBV24-1, the J call TRBJ1-2; D is undetermined. The sample comprised peripheral blood. This chain's CDR3 is CATSPGNYGYTF. The CDR3 DNA reads as TGTGCCACCAGTCCAGGAAACTATGGCTACACCTTC.